Sequencing of this TCR beta chain was carried out in a study of T cell responses to AZD1222 COVID-19 vaccine. Here immunoSEQ multiplex PCR was the method, and the copy in TCRdb shows in-frame clones only, minus some. This sample carries 200,000 to 300,000 clones, 90% to 95% of them seen once, and the ten largest clones take 0.55%. CDR3 size: 11 residues. Deletions cut 8 bases from V and 4 bases from J, with 5 bases between. Germline CDR1 MDHEN, CDR2 SYDVKM. The TCR was taken from an adult in good health. The sample was peripheral blood, taken on day 0 of AZD1222 vaccination. The gene calls are TRBV28 and TRBJ2-2, with unresolved D. CDR3 nucleotide sequence: TGTGCCAGCGGGCGCACCGGGGAGCTGTTTTTT. This sequence encodes CASGRTGELFF.